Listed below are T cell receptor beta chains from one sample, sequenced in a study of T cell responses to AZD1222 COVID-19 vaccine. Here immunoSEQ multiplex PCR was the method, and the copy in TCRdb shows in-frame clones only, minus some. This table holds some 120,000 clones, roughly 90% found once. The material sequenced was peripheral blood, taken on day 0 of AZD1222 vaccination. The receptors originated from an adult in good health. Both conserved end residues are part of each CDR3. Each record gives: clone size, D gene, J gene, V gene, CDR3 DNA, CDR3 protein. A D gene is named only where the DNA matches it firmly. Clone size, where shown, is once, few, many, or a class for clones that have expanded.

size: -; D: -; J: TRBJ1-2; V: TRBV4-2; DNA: TGTGCCAGCAGCGCCGGGACACAGTATGGCTACACCTTC; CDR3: CASSAGTQYGYTF
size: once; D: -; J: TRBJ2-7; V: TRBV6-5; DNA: TGTGCCAGCAGTTACTCGCCGGGCCTCTCCTACGAGCAGTACTTC; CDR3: CASSYSPGLSYEQYF
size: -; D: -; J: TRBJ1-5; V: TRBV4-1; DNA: TGCGCCAGCAGCCAAGGGCAGCAAGGGGTGCAGCCCCAGCATTTT; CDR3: CASSQGQQGVQPQHF
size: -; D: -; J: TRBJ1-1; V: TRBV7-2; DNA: TGTGCCAGCGGGCGTAGGACGGACACTGAAGCTTTCTTT; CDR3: CASGRRTDTEAFF
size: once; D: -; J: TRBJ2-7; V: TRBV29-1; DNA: TGCAGCTTTTGGACGGGGGCTGAGAACGAGCAGTACTTC; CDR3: CSFWTGAENEQYF
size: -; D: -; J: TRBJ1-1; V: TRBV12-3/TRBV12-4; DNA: TGTGCCAGCAAAACGACAGGGAACACTGAAGCTTTCTTT; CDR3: CASKTTGNTEAFF
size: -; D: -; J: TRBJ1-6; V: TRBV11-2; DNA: TGTGCCAGCAGCTTAGGGGAATCCTATAATTCACCCCTCCACTTT; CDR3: CASSLGESYNSPLHF
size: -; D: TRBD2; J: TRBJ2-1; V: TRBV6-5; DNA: TGTGCCAGCAGGACTAGCGGGAGGGTGGGTGAGCAGTTCTTC; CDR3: CASRTSGRVGEQFF
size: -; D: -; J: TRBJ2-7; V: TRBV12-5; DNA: TGTGCTAGTGGTTTAAGCGGGCCTGGAGAGCAGTACTTC; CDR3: CASGLSGPGEQYF
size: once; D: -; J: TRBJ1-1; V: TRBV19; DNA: TGTGCCAGTAGTATAGACCCGGGGGTGGGCACTGAAGCTTTCTTT; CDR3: CASSIDPGVGTEAFF
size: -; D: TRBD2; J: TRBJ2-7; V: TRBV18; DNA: TGTGCCAGCTCTCGGAAGGGACTAGCCGACGAGCAGTACTTC; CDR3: CASSRKGLADEQYF
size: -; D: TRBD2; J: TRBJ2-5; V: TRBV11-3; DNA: TGTGCCAGCAGCTCTGCTAGCGGGCGGGAGACCCAGTACTTC; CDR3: CASSSASGRETQYF
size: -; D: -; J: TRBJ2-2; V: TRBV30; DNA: TGTGCCTGGAGTAAGGCTGTTAGCGGGGAGCTGTTTTTT; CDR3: CAWSKAVSGELFF
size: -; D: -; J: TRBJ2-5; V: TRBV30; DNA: TGTGCCGGAGGAGCAGGGGGGTTAGCGGGCAAAGAGACCCAGTACTTC; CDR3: CAGGAGGLAGKETQYF
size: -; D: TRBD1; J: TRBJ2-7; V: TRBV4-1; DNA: TGCGCCAGCAGCACCCCGGGACAGAGGTCCGAGCAGTACTTC; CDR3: CASSTPGQRSEQYF